Below, one T cell receptor beta chain is given with its context. Its target is unknown. Only in-frame clones appear in the TCRdb table, and some are missing; sequencing was by immunoSEQ multiplex PCR. The sample lists roughly 720,000 clones, about 90% occurring once. The sample is drawn from a study of shared clonotypes between healthy human individuals. Broader study findings: Larger estimated richness was generally recorded for naive subsets relative to memory subsets. Though the depth was large, rarefaction showed that sorted-subset sequencing was incomplete.

Germline CDR1 reads GTSNPN; CDR2 reads SVGIG (reference sequence). V was clipped by 1 base and J by 2 bases; unmatched bases: 7. The CDR3 loop spans 17 amino acids. Material: memory CD8+ T cells from PBMCs. Documented subset: CD45RO+ cells pooled with CCR7-negative TemRA cells. The chain employs TRBV30 and TRBJ2-1, with 11 bases fitting TRBD2. The receptor was isolated from a man aged 18 to 29 in good health. Some clones in this sample may be carry-over from other donors' samples. CDR3 in amino acids: CAWSAPSGRFPYNEQFF. The CDR3 DNA reads as TGTGCCTGGAGTGCTCCTAGCGGGAGGTTCCCCTACAATGAGCAGTTCTTC.